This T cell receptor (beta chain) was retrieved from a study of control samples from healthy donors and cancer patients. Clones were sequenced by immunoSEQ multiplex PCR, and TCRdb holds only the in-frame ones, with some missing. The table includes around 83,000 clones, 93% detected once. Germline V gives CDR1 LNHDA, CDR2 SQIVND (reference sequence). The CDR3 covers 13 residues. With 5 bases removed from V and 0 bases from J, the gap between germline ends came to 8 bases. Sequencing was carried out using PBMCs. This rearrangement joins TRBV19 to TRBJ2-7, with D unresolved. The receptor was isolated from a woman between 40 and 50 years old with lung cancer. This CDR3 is CASSQQSSYEQYF. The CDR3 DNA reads TGTGCCAGTAGTCAACAGAGCTCCTACGAGCAGTACTTC.